The TCR beta chain described here comes from a study of blood T cell repertoires in COVID-19. For the study at large: Italy, Spain and the United States were the sources of the convalescent and acute COVID-19 samples. PBMCs, B-cell-depleted T cells, or T cells were the source of the cDNA or gDNA that made up the material.

Seattle patients were enrolled while actively infected and followed longitudinally. The length of the CDR3 is 14 residues. Per the germline V gene, CDR1 is MNHEY and CDR2 is SVGAGI. The V segment lost 10 bases and the J segment 6 bases; nucleotides outside the gene matches: 14. Study processing details: Estimates of nucleated cell counts were drawn from the amplification of reference gene primers. Clones were sequenced by immunoSEQ multiplex PCR, and TCRdb holds only the in-frame ones, with some missing. From that table come the V and J calls and clone size; the DNA was used to work out D and trimming. The data show 360,000 or so clones, over 85% seen once.

The receptor's source is a woman aged 55-70 years with COVID-19, enrolled during active disease. Sequenced material: peripheral blood. The V and J genes are TRBV6-5 and TRBJ1-2; TRBD1 agrees at 7 bases. The CDR3 is CATRHRAGGDGYTF. The CDR3 DNA is TGTGCCACCAGACACCGGGCAGGGGGTGATGGCTACACCTTC.